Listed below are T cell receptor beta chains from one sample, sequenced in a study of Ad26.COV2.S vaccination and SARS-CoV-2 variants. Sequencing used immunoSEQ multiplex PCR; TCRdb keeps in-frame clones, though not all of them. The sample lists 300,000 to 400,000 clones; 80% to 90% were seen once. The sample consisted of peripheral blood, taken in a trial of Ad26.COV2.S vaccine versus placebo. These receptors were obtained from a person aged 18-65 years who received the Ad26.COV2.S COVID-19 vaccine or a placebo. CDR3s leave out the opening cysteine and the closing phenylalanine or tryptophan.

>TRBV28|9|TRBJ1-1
ASSLVGAAF
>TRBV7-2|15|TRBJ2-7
ASSFWAGGEGPYEQY
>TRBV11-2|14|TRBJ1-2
ASSTKQGWRNYGYT
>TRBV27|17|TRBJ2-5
ASSPTFDILGGYQETQY
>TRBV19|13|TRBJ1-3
ASSFDARSGNTIY
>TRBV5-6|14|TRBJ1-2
ASSFPGQGINYGYT
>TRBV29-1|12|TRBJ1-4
SVLTGTTNEKLF
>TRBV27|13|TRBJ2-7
ASSPKGPGPYEQY
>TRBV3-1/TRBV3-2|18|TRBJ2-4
ASSQVLAGGPTLAKNIQY
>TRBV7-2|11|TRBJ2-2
ASSFSGAGELF
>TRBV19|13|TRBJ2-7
ASSTAGTGVYEQY
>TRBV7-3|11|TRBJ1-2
ASSRDAGYGYT
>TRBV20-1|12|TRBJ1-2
SASPGGTSYGYT
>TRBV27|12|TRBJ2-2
ASSLGRNTGELF
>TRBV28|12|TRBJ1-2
ASSPGQAKGGYT
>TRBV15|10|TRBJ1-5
ATRGSNQPQH